The T cell receptor beta chain described here comes from a study of siplizumab effects on memory and regulatory T cells. General study results and limits: Phenotypic classification as naive or memory proved unattainable for roughly 80-96% of proliferating CD4+ or CD8+ clones. Naive T cells, seemingly more diverse than memory cells, seemed major alloresponse contributors. Confirmatory evidence of suppressive function in proliferating siplizumab-culture Tregs was not obtained.

The germline CDR1 and CDR2 sequences are SEHNR and FQNEAQ (reference sequence). Trimming cost V 1 base and J 0 bases, with 7 bases left between them. CDR3 length equals 14 residues. A remark on this clone: What it binds is unknown.

Clones were read by immunoSEQ multiplex PCR, and TCRdb kept only the in-frame ones, dropping some. This sample has around 72,000 clones, with roughly nine tenths found just once. The chain has TRBV7-9 and TRBJ2-7; D perhaps matches TRBD2 (6 bases). The sequence was collected from a human donor in good health. The sequenced sample consisted of CD8+ T cells sorted from blood. Written as DNA, the CDR3 is TGTGCCAGCAGCTTAGACGGGAGCTCCTACGAGCAGTACTTC. Encoded protein: CASSLDGSSYEQYF.